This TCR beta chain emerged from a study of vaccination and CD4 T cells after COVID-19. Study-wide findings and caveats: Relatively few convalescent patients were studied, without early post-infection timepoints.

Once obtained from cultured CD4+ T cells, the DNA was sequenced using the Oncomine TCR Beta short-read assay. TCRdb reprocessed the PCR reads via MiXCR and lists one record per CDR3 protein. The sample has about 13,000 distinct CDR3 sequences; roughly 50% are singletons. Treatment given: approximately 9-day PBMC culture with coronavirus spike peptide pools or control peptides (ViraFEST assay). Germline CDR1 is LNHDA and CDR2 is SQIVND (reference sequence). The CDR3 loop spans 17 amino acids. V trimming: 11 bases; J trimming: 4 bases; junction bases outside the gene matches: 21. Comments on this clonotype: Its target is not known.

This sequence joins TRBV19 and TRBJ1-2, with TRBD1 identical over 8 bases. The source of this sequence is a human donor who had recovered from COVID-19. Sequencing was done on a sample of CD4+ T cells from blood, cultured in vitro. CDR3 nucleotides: TGTGCCGCTTACCGAACCCAGGGGGCGCGAAGGTGCTATGGCTACACCTTC. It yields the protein CAAYRTQGARRCYGYTF.